These 24 T cell receptor beta chains share one sample of origin, sequenced in a study of blood T cell repertoires in COVID-19. Assay: immunoSEQ multiplex PCR; the TCRdb copy retains only in-frame clones and omits some. Here the sample spans about 280,000 clones, 88% being singletons. Sequencing was carried out using PBMCs or T cells enriched from blood (not recorded which). The source of these receptors is a woman younger than 45 who had recovered from COVID-19.

This clone was seen a single time. This chain connects TRBV25-1 to TRBJ1-2; TRBD1 aligns across 7 bases. The germline CDR1 and CDR2 sequences are MGHDK and SYGVNS. This CDR3 comprises 16 residues. V shed 3 bases, J shed 1 base, and the junction held 8 bases outside the gene matches. The CDR3 is CASSDVGAGGNYGYTF. CDR3 nucleotide sequence: TGTGCCAGCAGTGATGTCGGGGCAGGGGGTAACTATGGCTACACCTTC.

V and J are TRBV29-1 and TRBJ2-7, with a tentative D call TRBD2 (6 bases). The CDR3 covers 13 residues. In germline, CDR1 is SQVTM, CDR2 ANQGSEA. V lost 4 bases and J lost 3, with 13 bases in between. In DNA, the CDR3 is TGCAGCGTTGGATCGGGGGAACACTACGAGCAGTACTTC. The encoded protein is CSVGSGEHYEQYF.

The chain joins TRBV3-1 (or the pseudogene TRBV3-2) to TRBJ2-3, with 7 bases aligning to TRBD1. After removal of 10 bases from V and 1 base from J, the junction contained 20 bases not matched to a gene. Germline CDR1 reads LGHDT; CDR2 reads YNNKEL (reference sequence). This CDR3 has 18 residues. As DNA, the CDR3 is TGTGCCACTCAGATCCGGGACAGAGCGATTGTCCGCACAGATACGCAGTATTTT. Encoded protein: CATQIRDRAIVRTDTQYF.

The count of this clone is one. The chain recombines TRBV6-5 with TRBJ1-4; maybe TRBD1 (5 bases). The CDR3 length is 13 residues. Trimming removed 9 bases at V and 3 bases at J, with 11 bases between. Germline loops: CDR1 MNHEY, CDR2 SVGAGI. DNA for the CDR3: TGTGCCAGTTCTGGGGGGGCTAATGAAAAACTGTTTTTT. Translated, it gives CASSGGANEKLFF.

The chain carries TRBV18 and TRBJ1-2; TRBD1 matches at 9 bases. The CDR3 runs 13 residues. V lost 5 bases and J lost 4; bases outside the gene matches: 2. Germline assignment: CDR1 KGHSH and CDR2 LQKENI. CDR3 loop: CASSGDRVYGYTF. The CDR3 DNA is TGTGCCAGCTCAGGGGACAGGGTCTATGGCTACACCTTC.

The chain uses TRBV30 and TRBJ2-7; weak D call: TRBD1 (6 bases). The CDR3 sequence is 13 residues long. Trimming pared 7 bases from V and 6 bases from J, leaving 19 bases between. Per the germline V gene, CDR1 is GTSNPN and CDR2 is SVGIG (reference sequence). The CDR3 is CAYRTVERIEQYF. The CDR3 bases are TGTGCCTATAGGACAGTAGAACGGATCGAGCAGTACTTC. Combining the CDR3 with reference TRBV30 and TRBJ2-7 gives the whole variable domain SQTIHQWPATLVQPVGSPLSLECTVEGTSNPNLYWYRQAAGRGLQLLFYSVGIGQISSEVPQNLSASRPQDRQFILSSKKLLLSDSGFYLCAYRTVERIEQYFGPGTRLTVT.

The chain uses TRBV27 and TRBJ2-7; 8 bases are a match to TRBD1. V lost 5 bases to trimming and J lost 6 bases; unmatched junction nucleotides: 15. Germline assignment: CDR1 MNHEY and CDR2 SMNVEV (reference sequence). The CDR3 is 16 residues long. CDR3 region: CASSPVSDRVKVEQYF. DNA for the CDR3: TGTGCCAGCAGTCCAGTTTCGGACAGGGTTAAGGTCGAGCAGTACTTC.

This clone was observed once. The V call is TRBV9, the J call TRBJ1-2, with a possible D match to TRBD1 (6 bases). This CDR3 is 14 amino acids long. The germline V gene encodes CDR1 SGDLS and CDR2 YYNGEE. Deletions cut 6 bases from V and 3 bases from J, with 15 bases between. The CDR3: CASIPTGQDYGYTF. The CDR3 coding sequence is TGTGCCAGCATTCCGACAGGTCAGGACTATGGCTACACCTTC.

This chain connects TRBV1 to TRBJ1-6; the table calls TRBD1, which could not be checked here. TRBV1 is annotated as a pseudogene. The CDR3 sequence is 18 residues long. The CDR3 loop reads CTSSTPTGRSSYNSPLHF. In DNA, the CDR3 is TGCACCAGCAGTACACCGACAGGGAGAAGCTCCTATAATTCACCCCTCCACTTT.

The J gene is TRBJ1-5, the V gene TRBV24-1; D is possibly TRBD1 (5 bases). The CDR3 length is 14 residues. Per the germline V gene, CDR1 is KGHDR and CDR2 is SFDVKD. With 9 bases removed from V and 2 bases from J, the gap between germline ends came to 13 bases. CDR3 sequence (DNA): TGTGCCACCCACTCGGGAGGGGGCAATCAGCCCCAGCATTTT. Translating it yields CATHSGGGNQPQHF.

The rearrangement uses TRBV28 and TRBJ2-3; tentative D call: TRBD1 (6 bases). CDR3 length: 11 residues. The V and J ends lost 6 bases and 14 bases respectively, with 15 bases between them. Germline CDR1 reads MDHEN; CDR2 reads SYDVKM. This CDR3 reads CASRTGRWWYF. DNA for the CDR3: TGTGCCAGCAGAACAGGGAGATGGTGGTATTTT.

The chain combines TRBV7-9 with TRBJ1-1, with D hard to call. Between the trimmed V and J ends, which lost 8 bases and 8 bases, there was a span of 15 bases. Germline V CDR1 and CDR2: SEHNR, FQNEAQ (reference sequence). The CDR3 has 12 amino acids. This CDR3 is CASREGPTEAFF. The CDR3 nucleotides are TGTGCCAGCCGGGAGGGCCCCACCGAAGCTTTCTTT.

The chain has TRBV11-2 and TRBJ2-3; TRBD1 aligns across 8 bases. The CDR3 is 15 residues long. Germline V gives CDR1 SGHAT, CDR2 FQNNGV. V lost 4 bases to trimming and J lost 3 bases; unmatched junction nucleotides: 6. CDR3 DNA: TGTGCCAGCAGCTATATCTACAGGGGGACAGATACGCAGTATTTT. This translates into CASSYIYRGTDTQYF.

In its sample, this clone was seen a few times. The V and J genes are TRBV29-1 and TRBJ1-3; 9 positions match TRBD1. V lost 4 bases and J lost 2; bases outside the gene matches: 3. Germline CDR1 and CDR2: SQVTM and ANQGSEA. There are 14 residues in the CDR3. Here the CDR3 reads CSVGRTGAGNTIYF. The CDR3 DNA reads as TGCAGCGTTGGAAGGACAGGGGCTGGAAACACCATATATTTT.

The chain is built from TRBV5-5 and TRBJ1-1, with D perhaps matching TRBD1 (5 bases). Germline V CDR1 and CDR2: SGHKS, YYEKEE (reference sequence). V was trimmed by 2 bases and J by 6 bases, leaving 11 bases between them. This CDR3 region has 13 residues. CDR3 protein: CASSLPGRAEAFF. The CDR3 bases are TGTGCCAGCAGCTTACCAGGCAGGGCTGAAGCTTTCTTT.

On this clone: Other DNA variants within this sample encode the same CDR3. V and J are TRBV5-1 and TRBJ2-3; 7 bases line up with TRBD2. Germline CDR1 reads SGHRS; CDR2 reads YFSETQ. The CDR3 covers 15 residues. V lost 1 base, J lost 1 base, and 3 bases stayed unmatched. The CDR3 is CASSLRGVRTDTQYF. DNA for the CDR3: TGCGCCAGCAGCTTGCGGGGGGTTCGCACAGATACGCAGTATTTT.

This chain joins TRBV14 and TRBJ2-5; no firm D call. Germline V CDR1 and CDR2: SGHDN, FVKESK. V was trimmed by 5 bases and J by 5 bases, leaving 6 bases between them. The CDR3 loop spans 11 amino acids. The CDR3 loop is CASSVLETQYF. Here the CDR3 DNA reads TGTGCCAGCAGCGTTCTCGAGACCCAGTACTTC.

The chain links TRBV14 to TRBJ1-2; D call uncertain. The V end lost 4 bases, the J end lost 2 bases, and 11 bases lay between the germline ends. The CDR3 is 14 amino acids. The germline gives CDR1 SGHDN, CDR2 FVKESK. The CDR3 loop is CASSRVRENYGYTF. The CDR3 bases are TGTGCCAGCAGCCGCGTGAGAGAGAACTATGGCTACACCTTC. The full variable domain, its missing parts supplied by reference TRBV14 and TRBJ1-2, is EAGVTQFPSHSVIEKGQTVTLRCDPISGHDNLYWYRRVMGKEIKFLLHFVKESKQDESGMPNNRFLAERTGGTYSTLKVQPAELEDSGVYFCASSRVRENYGYTFGSGTRLTVV.

This clone has a handful of counts. V gene TRBV2 combines with J gene TRBJ2-2, with D perhaps TRBD2 (6 bases). Trimming took off 7 bases at V and 1 base at J, with 10 bases between the two ends. This CDR3 region has 14 residues. From germline, CDR1 is SNHLY and CDR2 FYNNEI. The CDR3 protein is CASKERVNTGELFF. For the CDR3, the DNA is TGTGCCAGCAAGGAGCGGGTGAACACCGGGGAGCTGTTTTTT.

The V and J genes are TRBV9 and TRBJ2-2, with D tentatively TRBD2 (5 bases). V dropped 1 base and J dropped 7 bases, with 11 bases sitting between them. Per germline, CDR1 SGDLS and CDR2 YYNGEE. The CDR3 sequence is 14 residues long. The CDR3 region is CASSVRFSDGELFF. For the CDR3, the DNA is TGTGCCAGCAGCGTACGTTTTAGCGACGGGGAGCTGTTTTTT.

The gene calls are TRBV21-1 and TRBJ1-1; the table names TRBD1, a call not compared with the DNA. TRBV21-1 is a pseudogene locus. This CDR3 spans 16 amino acids. DNA for the CDR3: TGTGCCAGGGGAACAGGGGCCGTGATTCTAGGCACTGAAGCTTTCTTT. Amino acids: CARGTGAVILGTEAFF.

The CDR3 nucleotides are TGTGCCAGTAGTGTTGACCTAGCGACCCCGAGAGCTTTCTTT. Its protein product is CASSVDLATPRAFF. The chain is built from TRBV19 and TRBJ1-1, with D unclear. V lost 5 bases and J 10 bases, leaving 20 bases between the germline ends. The CDR3 extends over 14 amino acids. Germline CDR1 and CDR2: LNHDA and SQIVND (reference sequence).

This sequence joins TRBV6-5 and TRBJ1-5, with D hard to call. V lost 8 bases, J lost 5 bases, and 16 bases lay in between. The CDR3 is 14 amino acids. Germline values: CDR1 MNHEY, CDR2 SVGAGI. The CDR3 DNA sequence: TGTGCCAGCGGAGAATACCCAAATGATCAGCCCCAGCATTTT. Amino acids: CASGEYPNDQPQHF.

This clone was counted a few times. The V and J genes are TRBV11-1 and TRBJ1-1; D unresolved. CDR3 size: 13 residues. Trimming stripped 5 bases from V and 4 bases from J, with 11 bases between. CDR1 SGHAT and CDR2 FQDESV come from the germline V gene (reference sequence). CDR3 DNA: TGTGCCAGCAGCGAACAACGGGGCACTGAAGCTTTCTTT. Its translation is CASSEQRGTEAFF. The full variable domain, in which reference TRBV11-1 and TRBJ1-1 provide the parts outside the CDR3, is EAEVAQSPRYKITEKSQAVAFWCDPISGHATLYWYRQILGQGPELLVQFQDESVVDDSQLPKDRFSAERLKGVDSTLKIQPAELGDSAMYLCASSEQRGTEAFFGQGTRLTVV.